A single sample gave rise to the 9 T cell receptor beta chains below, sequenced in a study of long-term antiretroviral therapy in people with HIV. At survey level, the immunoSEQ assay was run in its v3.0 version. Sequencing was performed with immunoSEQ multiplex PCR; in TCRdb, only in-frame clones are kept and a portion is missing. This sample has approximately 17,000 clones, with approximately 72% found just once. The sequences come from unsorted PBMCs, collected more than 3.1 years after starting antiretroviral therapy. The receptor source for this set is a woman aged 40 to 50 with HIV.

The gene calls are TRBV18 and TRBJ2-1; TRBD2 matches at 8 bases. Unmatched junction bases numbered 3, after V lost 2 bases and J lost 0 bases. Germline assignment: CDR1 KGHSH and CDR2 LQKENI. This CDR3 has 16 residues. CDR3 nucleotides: TGTGCCAGCTCACCATCGCTAGCGGGCTCCTACAATGAGCAGTTCTTC. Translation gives CASSPSLAGSYNEQFF.

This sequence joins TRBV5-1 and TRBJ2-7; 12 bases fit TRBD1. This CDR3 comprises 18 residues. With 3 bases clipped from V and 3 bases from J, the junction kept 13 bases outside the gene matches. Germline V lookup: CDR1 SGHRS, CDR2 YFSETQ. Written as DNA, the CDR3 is TGCGCCAGCAGCTCCGGGACAGGGGGCGCGAGAGGTATCTACGAGCAGTACTTC. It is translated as CASSSGTGGARGIYEQYF.

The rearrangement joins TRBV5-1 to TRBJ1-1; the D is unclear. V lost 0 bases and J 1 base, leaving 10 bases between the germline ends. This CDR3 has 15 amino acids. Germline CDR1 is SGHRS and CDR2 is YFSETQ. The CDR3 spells CASSLGTVPNTEAFF. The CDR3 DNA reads TGCGCCAGCAGCTTGGGGACGGTCCCGAACACTGAAGCTTTCTTT.

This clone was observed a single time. The CDR3 sequence is CASSLDGLSTTEAFF. CDR3 DNA: TGTGCCAGCAGCTTGGATGGACTTTCAACCACTGAAGCTTTCTTT. The V and J genes are TRBV5-4 and TRBJ1-1; D is ambiguous. V was shortened by 0 bases and J by 4 bases, with 13 bases between the two germline ends. The CDR3 contains 15 residues. Per germline, CDR1 SGHNT and CDR2 YYREEE (reference sequence).

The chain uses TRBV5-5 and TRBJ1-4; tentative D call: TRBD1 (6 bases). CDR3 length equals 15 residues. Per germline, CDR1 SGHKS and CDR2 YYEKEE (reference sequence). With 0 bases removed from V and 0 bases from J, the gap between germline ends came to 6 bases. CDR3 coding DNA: TGTGCCAGCAGCTTGGGACAGGCAACTAATGAAAAACTGTTTTTT. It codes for CASSLGQATNEKLFF.

The CDR3 loop is CSSQDSEAFF. The DNA for the CDR3 is TGCAGCTCCCAGGACTCTGAAGCTTTCTTT. This rearrangement joins TRBV29-1 to TRBJ1-1; D is ambiguous. V was clipped by 8 bases and J by 6 bases, with 10 bases between them. CDR1 and CDR2 from the germline V gene are SQVTM and ANQGSEA. This CDR3 has 10 amino acids.

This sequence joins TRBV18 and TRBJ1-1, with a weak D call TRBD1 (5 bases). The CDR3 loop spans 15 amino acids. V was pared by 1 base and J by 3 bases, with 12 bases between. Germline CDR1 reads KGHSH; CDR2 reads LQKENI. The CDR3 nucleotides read TGTGCCAGCTCACCACGGCAGGGCCCCGACACTGAAGCTTTCTTT. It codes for CASSPRQGPDTEAFF.

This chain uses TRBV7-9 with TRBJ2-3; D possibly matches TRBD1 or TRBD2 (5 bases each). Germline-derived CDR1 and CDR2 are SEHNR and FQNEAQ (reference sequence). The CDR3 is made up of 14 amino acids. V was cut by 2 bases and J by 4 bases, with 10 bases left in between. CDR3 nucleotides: TGTGCCAGCAGCTTATCCGGGGCCCCAGATACGCAGTATTTT. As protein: CASSLSGAPDTQYF.

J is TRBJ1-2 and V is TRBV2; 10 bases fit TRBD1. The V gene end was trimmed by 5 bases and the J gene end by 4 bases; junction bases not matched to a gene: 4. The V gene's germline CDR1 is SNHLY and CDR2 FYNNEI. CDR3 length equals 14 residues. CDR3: CASSRQGAAYGYTF. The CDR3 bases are TGTGCCAGCAGTCGACAGGGGGCCGCCTATGGCTACACCTTC.